The next 8 T cell receptor beta chains were all read from a single sample in a study of OX40 agonist ivuxolimab in advanced cancers. TCRdb keeps only in-frame clones here, not all; method: immunoSEQ multiplex PCR. The sample includes about 110,000 clones, approximately 90% seen only once; the top ten take over 0.6%. Specimen: CD4+ or CD8+ T cells sorted from blood, collected in a trial of the OX40 agonist ivuxolimab. These receptor sequences come from an adult with an advanced solid tumor such as melanoma, head and neck, liver or kidney cancer.

This clone was found once. The rearrangement joins TRBV6-6 to TRBJ1-1; maybe TRBD1 (5 bases). CDR3 size: 14 residues. Germline V gene sequence: CDR1 MNHNY, CDR2 SVGAGI (reference sequence). Trimming removed 5 bases from V and 1 base from J, with 11 bases in between. CDR3 coding DNA: TGTGCCAGCAGTACAGGATATTCGAACACTGAAGCTTTCTTT. Translation: CASSTGYSNTEAFF.

The V gene is TRBV15, the J gene TRBJ2-7; no definite D call. Trimming took off 4 bases at V and 7 bases at J, with 17 bases between the two ends. Per germline, CDR1 LNHNV and CDR2 YYDKDF (reference sequence). CDR3 length: 14 amino acids. The DNA for the CDR3 is TGTGCCACCAGCAAAGAGGTTTTTGGGGTTGAGCAGTACTTC. Its translation: CATSKEVFGVEQYF.

The chain combines TRBV21-1 with TRBJ2-5. TRBV21-1 is a known pseudogene. The CDR3 runs 19 residues. The CDR3 reads CASSKAGWILTSYQETQYF. As DNA, the CDR3 is TGTGCCAGCAGCAAAGCAGGGTGGATACTGACATCTTACCAAGAGACCCAGTACTTC.

The chain couples TRBV6-5 to TRBJ1-2, with 12 bases fitting TRBD1. The CDR3 runs 16 residues. The V gene's germline CDR1 is MNHEY and CDR2 SVGAGI. V lost 0 bases, J lost 5 bases, and 4 bases stayed unmatched. CDR3 in amino acids: CASSYSPGQGAYGYTF. CDR3 DNA: TGTGCCAGCAGTTACTCGCCGGGACAGGGGGCATATGGCTACACCTTC.

The V gene is TRBV9, the J gene TRBJ2-3; the match to TRBD2 covers 14 bases. The CDR3 is made up of 16 amino acids. Per the germline V gene, CDR1 is SGDLS and CDR2 is YYNGEE. J gave up 5 bases and V 4 bases, and 6 bases lay outside the gene matches. This chain's CDR3 is CASSTGTSGSKDTQYF. CDR3 DNA: TGTGCCAGCAGCACGGGGACTAGCGGGAGTAAAGATACGCAGTATTTT.

The sample holds a few counts of this clone. The chain links TRBV5-1 to TRBJ1-5; 7 positions agree with TRBD1. V dropped 9 bases and J dropped 0; count of bases not matched to a gene: 12. The CDR3 consists of 16 residues. The germline CDR1 and CDR2 sequences are SGHRS and YFSETQ. The CDR3 loop is CATLSDRITSNQPQHF. The CDR3 bases are TGCGCCACCTTGTCGGACAGGATAACTAGCAATCAGCCCCAGCATTTT.

This rearrangement joins TRBV7-9 to TRBJ2-7; possibly TRBD1 for D (7 bases). Per the germline V gene, CDR1 is SEHNR and CDR2 is FQNEAQ (reference sequence). This CDR3 is built from 13 residues. Trimming shortened V by 5 bases and J by 7 bases, and 15 bases separated the two germline ends. CDR3 DNA: TGTGCCAGCAGCAGGACACAGGGGACTGAGCAGTACTTC. As protein: CASSRTQGTEQYF.

Comment on this clone: Germline and junction disagree at one end, which may indicate a read error. The chain couples TRBV7-7 to TRBJ2-5, with 8 bases that match TRBD1. This CDR3 contains 16 residues. Germline assignment: CDR1 SSHAT and CDR2 FNYEAQ (reference sequence). This CDR3 is CASSLGLTGGTGTQYF. For the CDR3, the DNA is TGTGCTAGCAGCTTAGGCCTCACAGGGGGAACAGGGACCCAGTACTTC.